This TCR beta chain was recovered during a study of blood T cell repertoires in COVID-19. Study-level background: The analysed material was cDNA or gDNA that came from T cells, B-cell-depleted T cells, or PBMCs.

This CDR3 comprises 13 residues. The V end was cut by 2 bases, the J end by 4 bases, with 5 bases between. The germline V gene encodes CDR1 MGHRA and CDR2 YSYEKL. How the authors handled the data: How many nucleated cells were present was estimated from reference gene primer amplification. Only in-frame clones appear in the TCRdb table, and some are missing; sequencing was by immunoSEQ multiplex PCR. D and trimming come from the DNA, and the V and J calls and clone size come from that table. The sample records 130,000 or so clones, 88% being singletons. The sequence came from a human donor in a cohort sampled during active COVID-19. Sequencing was carried out using peripheral blood. The chain combines TRBV4-1 with TRBJ2-2; the D is unclear. The CDR3 region has the DNA TGCGCCAGCAGCCAAACGGTCACCGGGGAGCTGTTTTTT. Its protein product is CASSQTVTGELFF.